This TCR beta chain was sequenced in a study of shared clonotypes between healthy human individuals. Study-level information: Three plates each covered CD4 naive and memory; CD8 naive two, CD8 memory one.

The length of the CDR3 is 14 residues. V gave up 2 bases and J gave up 4 bases; unmatched junction bases: 7. Germline assignment: CDR1 GTSNPN and CDR2 SVGIG (reference sequence). Here immunoSEQ multiplex PCR was the method, and the copy in TCRdb shows in-frame clones only, minus some. The sample shows a few million clones, 90% to 97% of them seen only once. This clone occurred once. What it binds is not known. Study-wide points: Across subsets, estimated richness was generally greater for naive than for memory populations.

This receptor was identified in a man between 18 and 29 years old in good health. The sample consisted of naive CD4+ T cells sorted from blood. Subset specified: CD45RA+ positively selected. The gene calls are TRBV30 and TRBJ2-7; 8 bases agree with TRBD2. The CDR3 sequence is CAWSRTGGPYEQYF. CDR3 DNA sequence: TGTGCCTGGAGTAGGACGGGAGGGCCGTACGAGCAGTACTTC.